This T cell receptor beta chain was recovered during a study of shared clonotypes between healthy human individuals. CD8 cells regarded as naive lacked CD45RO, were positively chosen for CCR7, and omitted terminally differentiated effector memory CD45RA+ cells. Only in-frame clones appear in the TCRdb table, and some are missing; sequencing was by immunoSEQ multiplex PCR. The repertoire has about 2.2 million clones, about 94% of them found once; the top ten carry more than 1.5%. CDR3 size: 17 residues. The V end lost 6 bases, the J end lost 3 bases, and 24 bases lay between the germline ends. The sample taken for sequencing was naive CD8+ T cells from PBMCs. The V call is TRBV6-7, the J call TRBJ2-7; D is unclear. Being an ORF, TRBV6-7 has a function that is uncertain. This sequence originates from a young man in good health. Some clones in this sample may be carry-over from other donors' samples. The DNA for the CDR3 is TGTGCCAGCAGCCAGACCCCCCAGACCCAATCTCACTACGAGCAGTACTTC. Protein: CASSQTPQTQSHYEQYF.